Listed here are 14 T cell receptor beta chains from one sample, sequenced in a study of radiotherapy plus CTLA-4 blockade in lung cancer. Libraries were prepared by immunoSEQ multiplex PCR; TCRdb keeps only in-frame clonotypes and omits some of them. The sample yields 95,000 to 150,000 clones, 75% to 90% seen once. The specimen was peripheral blood, collected from a patient treated with radiotherapy plus ipilimumab. The receptors derive from a human donor with non-small cell lung cancer that progressed on radiotherapy plus ipilimumab.

V is TRBV29-1 and J is TRBJ2-5; 10 nucleotides align to TRBD2. V was pared by 3 bases and J by 5 bases, with 15 bases of the junction left unmatched. The CDR3 extends over 17 amino acids. Germline CDR1 SQVTM, CDR2 ANQGSEA. DNA for the CDR3: TGCAGCGTTGAGTTAGGGACTAGCGTCCTTGGTGCCGAGACCCAGTACTTC. This gives the protein CSVELGTSVLGAETQYF.

This clone was seen just once. The chain recombines TRBV6-1 with TRBJ2-5; D not resolved. The CDR3 has 12 residues. Germline-derived CDR1 and CDR2 are MNHNS and SASEGT. The ends were cut back, 6 bases at V and 5 bases at J, with 10 bases in the middle. As DNA, the CDR3 is TGTGCCAGCAGAGGTATCGGGGAGACCCAGTACTTC. It codes for CASRGIGETQYF.

The V gene is TRBV11-2, the J gene TRBJ2-7; TRBD1 aligns across 8 bases. Germline V gives CDR1 SGHAT, CDR2 FQNNGV. This CDR3 has 14 amino acids. V was pared by 3 bases and J by 4 bases, with 5 bases of the junction left unmatched. The CDR3 loop reads CASSFPDRGYEQYF. CDR3 DNA sequence: TGTGCCAGCAGCTTCCCCGACAGGGGATACGAGCAGTACTTC.

Notes on this clone: A junction end diverges from the germline sequence, so it may reflect a read error. This rearrangement joins TRBV11-2 to TRBJ2-1; D is possibly TRBD1 (6 bases). The CDR3 sequence is 11 residues long. The germline gives CDR1 SGHAT, CDR2 FQNNGV. The CDR3 spells CASSLGDRMVF. As DNA, the CDR3 is TGTGCCAGCAGCTTAGGAGACAGGATGGTCTTC.

The chain couples TRBV27 to TRBJ2-1, with a weak D call TRBD2 (5 bases). This CDR3 is built from 14 residues. V lost 10 bases and J lost 7, with 20 bases in between. Germline V gene sequence: CDR1 MNHEY, CDR2 SMNVEV (reference sequence). CDR3 sequence (DNA): TGTGCCACCAGCGGTCGAGTCGGATGGAATGAGCAGTTCTTC. Encoded protein: CATSGRVGWNEQFF.

The V call is TRBV27, the J call TRBJ1-4; the D gene is possibly TRBD1 (5 bases). V lost 5 bases and J lost 3, with 10 bases in between. Germline V gene sequence: CDR1 MNHEY, CDR2 SMNVEV (reference sequence). The CDR3 is 14 amino acids. The CDR3 DNA reads TGTGCCAGCAGTCGTCCAGGGTCTAATGAAAAACTGTTTTTT. This sequence encodes CASSRPGSNEKLFF.

The chain joins TRBV7-8 to TRBJ1-1, with 9 bases fitting TRBD1. The CDR3 sequence is 16 residues long. Germline V gives CDR1 SGHVS, CDR2 FQNEAQ. The junction had 6 bases not matched to a gene; V was cut back by 3 bases and J by 1 base. CDR3 amino acids: CASSFEQGARNTEAFF. The CDR3 nucleotides read TGTGCCAGCAGCTTTGAACAGGGGGCAAGGAACACTGAAGCTTTCTTT.

The chain joins TRBV5-4 to TRBJ2-2; a possible D gene is TRBD2 (6 bases). Per the germline V gene, CDR1 is SGHNT and CDR2 is YYREEE (reference sequence). The CDR3 runs 17 residues. Trimming removed 4 bases from V and 5 bases from J, with 21 bases in between. CDR3 sequence reads: CASSKGGSGGPTGELFF. CDR3 nucleotide sequence: TGTGCCAGCAGCAAGGGAGGTAGCGGTGGGCCAACCGGGGAGCTGTTTTTT.

This chain connects TRBV2 to TRBJ1-2; TRBD1 is a possible D gene (6 bases). The CDR3 extends over 13 amino acids. Germline CDR1 and CDR2: SNHLY and FYNNEI. Trimming shortened V by 7 bases and J by 8 bases, and 17 bases separated the two germline ends. CDR3 DNA sequence: TGTGCCAGCACCATGGGGGGGGCGAGGGGCTACACCTTC. It encodes CASTMGGARGYTF.

In its sample, this clone was seen a few times. CDR3 in DNA: TGTGCCAGCAGCCCCGGGCCCCTGAACACTGAAGCTTTCTTT. Its translation is CASSPGPLNTEAFF. The chain uses TRBV7-3 and TRBJ1-1; D gene ambiguous. The CDR3 is 14 amino acids. The germline V gene has CDR1 SGHTA and CDR2 FQGTGA. The germline V and J ends were trimmed by 5 bases and 0 bases, with 10 bases remaining between them.

The rearrangement links TRBV6-6 to TRBJ2-7, with a tentative D call TRBD2 (5 bases). The germline V gene encodes CDR1 MNHNY and CDR2 SVGAGI (reference sequence). Deletions cut 4 bases from V and 0 bases from J, with 10 bases between. The CDR3 runs 14 residues. CDR3 sequence: CASSSLASSYEQYF. For the CDR3, the DNA is TGTGCCAGCAGTTCGCTAGCCAGCTCCTACGAGCAGTACTTC.

The chain combines TRBV27 with TRBJ1-5, with 9 bases fitting TRBD1. V shed 6 bases, J shed 1 base, and the junction held 1 base outside the gene matches. Germline assignment: CDR1 MNHEY and CDR2 SMNVEV (reference sequence). The CDR3 runs 14 residues. This CDR3 is CASRGTGSNQPQHF. The CDR3 DNA is TGTGCCAGCAGAGGGACAGGGAGCAATCAGCCCCAGCATTTT.

The chain is built from TRBV11-2 and TRBJ2-3; D is undetermined. V was shortened by 1 base and J by 2 bases, with 7 bases between the two germline ends. The CDR3 has 14 residues. Germline V lookup: CDR1 SGHAT, CDR2 FQNNGV. The CDR3 region has the DNA TGTGCCAGCAGCTTAGGTCTGGACACAGATACGCAGTATTTT. This translates into CASSLGLDTDTQYF.

This sequence joins TRBV27 and TRBJ2-3; D unclear. Germline V CDR1 and CDR2: MNHEY, SMNVEV (reference sequence). The CDR3 spans 17 residues. The V and J ends lost 4 bases and 0 bases respectively, with 17 bases between them. Here the CDR3 DNA reads TGTGCCAGCAGTTGGTACGGTAAACCTTCTAGCACAGATACGCAGTATTTT. Protein sequence: CASSWYGKPSSTDTQYF.